A selection of T cell receptor beta chains follows, all from one sample in a study of beta chain features in type 1 diabetes. Measured with immunoSEQ multiplex PCR; TCRdb has only the in-frame clones, and not every one. The sample has some 290,000 clones; approximately 15% are singletons. Input material: naive CD4+ T cells from blood. Receptors originate from a man younger than 40 with type 1 diabetes. Both conserved end residues are part of each CDR3. A D gene is named only where the DNA matches it firmly. Some rows mark clone size as missing; the rest say once, few, many or name a class of expanded clone.

j_call: TRBJ2-6
clone_size: -
d_call: -
v_call: TRBV6-1
cdr3_aa: CASSDPSNVLTF
cdr3_nt: TGTGCCAGCAGTGACCCATCCAACGTCCTGACTTTC

j_call: TRBJ2-7
clone_size: few
d_call: TRBD2
v_call: TRBV6-6
cdr3_aa: CASSLAGNSYEQYF
cdr3_nt: TGTGCCAGCAGTCTAGCGGGGAATTCCTACGAGCAGTACTTC

j_call: TRBJ2-1
clone_size: few
d_call: TRBD2
v_call: TRBV27
cdr3_aa: CASSLSAGGYNEQFF
cdr3_nt: TGTGCCAGCAGTTTATCGGCGGGAGGGTACAATGAGCAGTTCTTC

j_call: TRBJ2-7
clone_size: few
d_call: -
v_call: TRBV6-5
cdr3_aa: CASSNGRNYEQYF
cdr3_nt: TGTGCCAGCAGCAACGGGAGAAACTACGAGCAGTACTTC

j_call: TRBJ2-7
clone_size: few
d_call: -
v_call: TRBV5-6
cdr3_aa: CASSLDPSGVLYEQYF
cdr3_nt: TGTGCCAGCAGCTTGGATCCATCGGGTGTTCTCTACGAGCAGTACTTC

j_call: TRBJ2-7
clone_size: few
d_call: -
v_call: TRBV30
cdr3_aa: CAWSVEGYEQYF
cdr3_nt: TGTGCCTGGAGTGTAGAGGGTTACGAGCAGTACTTC

j_call: TRBJ2-7
clone_size: -
d_call: TRBD2
v_call: TRBV18
cdr3_aa: CASSPIGGNYEQYF
cdr3_nt: TGTGCCAGCTCACCAATCGGGGGGAACTACGAGCAGTACTTC

j_call: TRBJ2-7
clone_size: -
d_call: TRBD1
v_call: TRBV10-3
cdr3_aa: CAIRTQRQGADEQYF
cdr3_nt: TGTGCCATCAGGACCCAAAGACAGGGGGCGGACGAGCAGTACTTC

j_call: TRBJ1-1
clone_size: few
d_call: -
v_call: TRBV5-5
cdr3_aa: CASSFLLPEAFF
cdr3_nt: TGTGCCAGCAGCTTCCTCCTTCCCGAAGCTTTCTTT

j_call: TRBJ2-2
clone_size: few
d_call: -
v_call: TRBV29-1
cdr3_aa: CSVGPGQVSGELFF
cdr3_nt: TGCAGCGTTGGACCGGGACAAGTAAGCGGGGAGCTGTTTTTT

j_call: TRBJ2-5
clone_size: few
d_call: TRBD2
v_call: TRBV28
cdr3_aa: CASSPRLAGVKTQYF
cdr3_nt: TGTGCCAGCAGTCCAAGACTAGCGGGAGTGAAGACCCAGTACTTC

j_call: TRBJ1-4
clone_size: few
d_call: TRBD1
v_call: TRBV4-2
cdr3_aa: CASSQGDRDVTEKLFF
cdr3_nt: TGTGCCAGCAGCCAAGGGGACAGGGATGTAACCGAAAAACTGTTTTTT

j_call: TRBJ2-7
clone_size: -
d_call: TRBD1
v_call: TRBV27
cdr3_aa: CASSPRTGGDGYEQYF
cdr3_nt: TGTGCCAGCAGTCCTAGGACAGGGGGTGACGGTTACGAGCAGTACTTC

j_call: TRBJ1-5
clone_size: -
d_call: -
v_call: TRBV6-5
cdr3_aa: CASSGAWDQPQHF
cdr3_nt: TGTGCCAGCAGTGGGGCCTGGGATCAGCCCCAGCATTTT

j_call: TRBJ2-7
clone_size: few
d_call: -
v_call: TRBV7-2
cdr3_aa: CASSFSQGYYEQYF
cdr3_nt: TGTGCCAGCAGCTTTTCCCAGGGGTACTACGAGCAGTACTTC

j_call: TRBJ2-5
clone_size: once
d_call: -
v_call: TRBV10-2
cdr3_aa: CASSVPGGTQYF
cdr3_nt: TGCGCCAGCAGTGTGCCTGGAGGGACCCAGTACTTC

j_call: TRBJ1-5
clone_size: -
d_call: TRBD1
v_call: TRBV19
cdr3_aa: CASSLSWDRGRDQPQHF
cdr3_nt: TGTGCCAGTAGTCTTTCTTGGGACAGGGGTCGGGATCAGCCCCAGCATTTT

j_call: TRBJ1-5
clone_size: few
d_call: -
v_call: TRBV5-1
cdr3_aa: CASSPDSRSNQPQHF
cdr3_nt: TGCGCCAGCAGCCCGGACAGTAGAAGCAATCAGCCCCAGCATTTT

j_call: TRBJ2-5
clone_size: few
d_call: TRBD1
v_call: TRBV30
cdr3_aa: CAWNGQGGETQYF
cdr3_nt: TGTGCCTGGAATGGACAGGGCGGGGAGACCCAGTACTTC

j_call: TRBJ2-5
clone_size: -
d_call: -
v_call: TRBV18
cdr3_aa: CASSSGEQETQYF
cdr3_nt: TGTGCCAGCTCGTCCGGGGAGCAAGAGACCCAGTACTTC

j_call: TRBJ1-2
clone_size: -
d_call: -
v_call: TRBV6-5
cdr3_aa: CASSLMGRGGYTF
cdr3_nt: TGTGCCAGCAGCCTCATGGGGAGGGGTGGCTACACCTTC

j_call: TRBJ2-2
clone_size: -
d_call: TRBD1
v_call: TRBV6-1
cdr3_aa: CASSDTGTGFAGELFF
cdr3_nt: TGTGCCAGCAGTGATACCGGGACAGGGTTCGCCGGGGAGCTGTTTTTT

j_call: TRBJ1-1
clone_size: few
d_call: -
v_call: TRBV28
cdr3_aa: CASVRQAPTEAFF
cdr3_nt: TGTGCCAGCGTGAGACAGGCTCCCACTGAAGCTTTCTTT

j_call: TRBJ1-1
clone_size: few
d_call: TRBD1
v_call: TRBV20-1
cdr3_aa: CSAAGTGGTFF
cdr3_nt: TGCAGTGCGGCGGGGACAGGGGGAACTTTCTTT

j_call: TRBJ2-7
clone_size: few
d_call: TRBD2
v_call: TRBV7-9
cdr3_aa: CASSPTSARSYEQYF
cdr3_nt: TGTGCCAGCAGCCCCACTAGCGCTCGGTCCTACGAGCAGTACTTC

j_call: TRBJ2-1
clone_size: -
d_call: TRBD1
v_call: TRBV9
cdr3_aa: CASSFGTGANNEQFF
cdr3_nt: TGTGCCAGCAGCTTTGGGACAGGGGCCAACAATGAGCAGTTCTTC

j_call: TRBJ2-1
clone_size: once
d_call: TRBD2
v_call: TRBV6-5
cdr3_aa: CASSYGTSGYNEQFF
cdr3_nt: TGTGCCAGCAGTTACGGCACTAGCGGGTACAATGAGCAGTTCTTC

j_call: TRBJ2-1
clone_size: few
d_call: TRBD2
v_call: TRBV7-2
cdr3_aa: CASSLTGGSKTYNEQFF
cdr3_nt: TGTGCCAGCAGCTTAACTGGCGGGAGTAAGACCTACAATGAGCAGTTCTTC

j_call: TRBJ2-3
clone_size: -
d_call: TRBD2
v_call: TRBV7-9
cdr3_aa: CASSLSGVGTDTQYF
cdr3_nt: TGTGCCAGCAGCCTAAGCGGGGTGGGCACAGATACGCAGTATTTT

j_call: TRBJ2-2
clone_size: few
d_call: -
v_call: TRBV4-2
cdr3_aa: CASSPLLKGGHTGELFF
cdr3_nt: TGTGCCAGCAGCCCCCTCCTGAAGGGAGGACACACCGGGGAGCTGTTTTTT

j_call: TRBJ2-1
clone_size: few
d_call: TRBD2
v_call: TRBV19
cdr3_aa: CASRTSGGVNEQFF
cdr3_nt: TGTGCCAGTAGAACAAGCGGGGGAGTTAATGAGCAGTTCTTC

j_call: TRBJ2-1
clone_size: few
d_call: -
v_call: TRBV5-4
cdr3_aa: CAANTRKGNSYNEQFF
cdr3_nt: TGTGCCGCAAACACTAGAAAGGGAAACTCCTACAATGAGCAGTTCTTC